The TCR beta chain described here comes from a study of cytomegalovirus exposure and HLA in healthy donors (dated 2017 in TCRdb). Notes on the research overall: In an earlier analysis of several hundred of the donors, 250 to 350 Gb of sequence data and 90 million to 130 million unique TCR beta sequences from 150 million to 200 million T cells were reported. Every discovery cohort repertoire had been produced on one sequencing platform. Among some 400 genotyped donors of the cohort, an average of approximately 220,000 unique TCR beta nucleotide sequences was sequenced per donor, of which 15% to 20% were non-productive. About 5 DR-DQ haplotypes were handled as single units for association and clustering, since linkage in the cohort was strong. Donor age, sex, ethnicity and CMV serostatus were compiled together with the repertoire data. An earlier analysis of several hundred of the donors used high-throughput TCR beta sequencing to judge whether each TCR beta V gene segment behaved as functional or pseudogenic. Typing coverage differed by locus: A, B, C, DRB1 and DQB1 were typed in roughly 620-630 donors, DQA1 in approximately 520, DPA1 in around 600, and DPB1 in 450 to 490. HLA typing covered class I and class II loci at four-digit resolution. The study was designed to test whether signatures of past pathogen exposure could be identified by cataloging public T cell receptors. In the later analysis, no new phenotypic data were used to find candidate immune exposures; instead, reliance was placed on TCR beta sequences and their occurrence across donors. To predict cytomegalovirus infection status, the study combined high-throughput TCR immunosequencing, statistical association of individual TCRs with disease status, and machine learning. A later genetic analysis used genome-wide SNP genotypes for about 60% of the roughly 700 donors, treating that subset as a discovery cohort. Of the 350 to 400 genotyped donors, over 70% fell in the genetic ancestry cluster associated with self-reported Caucasian donors. The study profiled the T cell repertoires of about 720 subjects by immunosequencing and related them to cytomegalovirus serostatus. About 320 gigabases of sequencing data and some 85 million unique TCR sequences were included in an early release covering roughly 600 HLA-typed donors. In a later analysis, previously published TCR beta repertoires from fewer than 750 donors were re-analyzed and high-resolution HLA genotyping was added so that TCR occurrence patterns could be studied. A separate validation cohort of 100 to 150 different subjects was used in addition to the roughly 700-subject first cohort. The paper as a whole reports these results and caveats: It was suggested by the authors that the approach could potentially be generalized to other disease states and immunological phenotypes. In vitro tests confirmed that a few of the cytomegalovirus-associated TCR beta chains recognize cytomegalovirus antigens. The study gave a list of some 150 TCR beta chains associated with cytomegalovirus. In a later analysis, most CMV-associated TCR beta chains were found to appear HLA-restricted, with HLA associations seemingly driven largely by CMV exposure. The 87-base-pair reads could not distinguish some IMGT-functional V segments, including TRBV6-2 and TRBV6-3, so those segments were excluded. A later analysis found that HLA-associated TCR beta chains were more clonally expanded and had lower generation probabilities than equally common non-associated chains. Because counts were too low, roughly 16 rarely observed V segments, including chromosome 9 orphons, were excluded from the earlier analysis of 587 of the donors. In both the original and validation cohorts, the classifier was reported to diagnose cytomegalovirus status with high specificity and sensitivity. Roughly uniform sequencing depth across donors was assumed in presence/absence analyses, although this assumption may not hold. When HLA alleles, especially DR and DQ, strongly co-occurred, attributing TCR associations to individual alleles was difficult. Several of the top co-occurrence clusters appeared to be linked to parvovirus B19, influenza, CMV and Epstein-Barr virus, according to a later analysis. A later analysis found that TCR association rates varied across HLA loci, with DRB1 alleles showing the most associated TCRs and HLA-C alleles the fewest. A further reported finding was that TCR beta sequences accurately predicted the HLA-A and HLA-B alleles for most subjects in the first cohort. The only immune exposure information available for the cohort was CMV serostatus. The cohort was sequenced for TCR beta chains only, and without alpha or paired-chain data the features that could be detected were limited. V-gene and J-gene trimming of TCR beta chains was associated with a missense DCLRE1C variant in a later genetic analysis, and the association was replicated in an independent cohort. A group of highly shared sequence variants was considered likely to be a technical artifact of the sequencing pipeline. Because some donors lacked HLA typing at each locus, the association tests relied only on the typed subset. Specific HLA alleles were associated with around 18,000 TCR beta sequences at a false discovery rate of 0.05 in a later analysis. Across donors, most TCR sequences were observed very rarely, whereas some public TCRs were present in many individuals. An earlier analysis of approximately 540 of the donors showed that most TCR beta V segments appeared in productive rearrangements either about 87% or about 30% of the time, which broadly matched IMGT annotations. In a later genetic analysis, fewer N-insertions in productive TCRs were reported among donors in an Asian-associated ancestry cluster than the roughly 640-donor mean. Correlated functional status among segregating V segments might reflect linkage disequilibrium, but an unknown experimental factor could not be ruled out.

Libraries were built with the immunoSEQ multiplex PCR assay. The multiplex PCR relied on a mix of 60 forward primers for TCR Vbeta segments and 13 reverse primers for TCR Jbeta segments. A multiplex PCR assay on genomic DNA amplified the CDR3 region of rearranged TCR beta genes. The amplified TCR beta libraries were sequenced on the Illumina HiSeq System as 87-base-pair reads. The paper's data handling went like this. In a later analysis, around 80 million unique TCR beta chains were counted across the 500 to 850 repertoires, and roughly 11 million of these chains were shared by at least two donors. A nearest-neighbor algorithm error-corrected the raw reads and collapsed the reads into unique sequences, merging closely related sequences to remove PCR and sequencing errors. Alignment of CDR3 sequences to IMGT reference sequences was used to assign V, D and J gene segments. For a sequence to be retained, a match of at least six nucleotides to both a V gene segment and a J gene segment was required. Rearrangements were classified as productive when the CDR3 lacked stop codons and remained in frame with V and J, and all other rearrangements were classified as non-productive. CDR3 was defined by IMGT convention, running from the second conserved V-encoded cysteine to the conserved J-encoded phenylalanine. The earlier analysis of about 610 of the donors excluded sequences that lacked an unambiguous match to a single V gene segment. In an earlier analysis of more than 500 of the donors, a V segment was called functional when productive rearrangements were above 56.7%, and segregating when the standard deviation between donors exceeded 5%. A statistical classification framework was developed to diagnose cytomegalovirus status using the catalog of TCR beta chain sequences. In a later analysis, TCR nucleotide sequences were compared against IMGT/GENE-DB human TR gene sequences so that V and J genes could be assigned. Using the TCRdist pipeline, a later analysis assigned CDR3 sequences along with most-parsimonious VDJ recombination scenarios. In a later analysis, every TCR beta chain was defined by the combination of its CDR3 amino acid sequence and its V-gene family, and reads without a unique V-gene family were dropped. In a later analysis, 550 to 650 highly shared, low-generation-probability nucleotide sequences were removed to address suspected cross-contamination and a sequencing artifact. For each public chain, a later analysis derived a clonal expansion index from normalized ranks of inferred template counts within each repertoire. In a later analysis, generation probabilities were computed using a VDJ recombination model fitted to out-of-frame rearrangements, and the results were checked against IGoR. In a later analysis, hypergeometric tests were used to score TCR-TCR, TCR-HLA and TCR-CMV co-occurrence, with a repertoire-size bias correction applied to TCR pairs. A later analysis estimated false discovery rates by permuting HLA or CMV assignments 20 times. In a later analysis, co-occurring TCRs were grouped using DBSCAN, and TCRdist sequence similarity was added for clustering within HLA-allele-positive subsets. Repertoires with fewer than 30,000 or more than 120,000 public chains were left out of co-occurrence clustering, as were about five repertoires with anomalous nucleotide sharing. Sourced from immuneACCESS, this table was stored by TCRdb with only in-frame sequences that have V and J called. A share of the clones is absent; for the studies checked, an unresolved V gene accounts for under half, and the remainder has no known explanation. D and trimming come from the DNA, and the V and J calls and clone size come from that table. The sample table lists approximately 190,000 clones, 65% to 85% of them with a count of one. The ten most abundant clones make up 3.8% of the sample.

The cohort comprised 710 or so healthy bone marrow donors. At the time of sampling, every cohort member was nominally healthy, though immune exposures that went unrecorded were likely present. The donor tested CMV seronegative and was one of the 352 seronegative cohort members. A peripheral blood sample was provided by each donor, and peripheral blood mononuclear cells were used for TCR beta sequencing. Genomic DNA was extracted from the blood cell samples with the Qiagen DNeasy Blood Extraction Kit. Worth noting for this clone: It lacks a known antigen. No much larger clone is present one base from it, and per-base qualities are unavailable.

The CDR3 covers 14 residues, taking in both the cysteine and the phenylalanine. The DNA shown is the 42-base CDR3, in frame from base 1. V is reduced by 5 bases and J by 7 bases, leaving a spacing of 18 bases between them. Based on the germline V gene, the CDR1 and CDR2 sequences are LGHNA and YSLEER. The source of this sequence is a man over 45 in good health and CMV-seronegative. The chain couples TRBV4-3 to TRBJ2-7; perhaps TRBD1 is the D gene, with 6 bases matching. The sample was PBMCs. This receptor carries the CDR3 CASSSELGAGEQYF. The DNA reads as follows: TGCGCCAGCAGCTCGGAGCTGGGGGCAGGGGAGCAGTACTTC.